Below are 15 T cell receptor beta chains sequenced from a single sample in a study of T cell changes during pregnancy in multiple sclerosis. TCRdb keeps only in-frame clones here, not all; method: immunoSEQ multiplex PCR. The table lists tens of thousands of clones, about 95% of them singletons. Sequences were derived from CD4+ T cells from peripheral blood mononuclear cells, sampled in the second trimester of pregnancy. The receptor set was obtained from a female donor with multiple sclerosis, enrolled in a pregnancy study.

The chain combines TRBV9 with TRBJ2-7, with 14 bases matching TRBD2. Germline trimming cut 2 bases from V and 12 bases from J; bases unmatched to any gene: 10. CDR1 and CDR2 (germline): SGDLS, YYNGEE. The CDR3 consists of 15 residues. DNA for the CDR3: TGTGCCAGCAGCGTGTCGGGACTAGCGGGAGAAGGGCTGTACTTC. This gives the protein CASSVSGLAGEGLYF.

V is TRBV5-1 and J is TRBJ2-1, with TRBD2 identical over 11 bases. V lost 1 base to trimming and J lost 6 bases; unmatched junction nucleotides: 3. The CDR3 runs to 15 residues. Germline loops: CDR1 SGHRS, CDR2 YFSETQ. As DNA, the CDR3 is TGCGCCAGCAGCTTGTTAGCGGGAGGGCTCAATGAGCAGTTCTTC. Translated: CASSLLAGGLNEQFF.

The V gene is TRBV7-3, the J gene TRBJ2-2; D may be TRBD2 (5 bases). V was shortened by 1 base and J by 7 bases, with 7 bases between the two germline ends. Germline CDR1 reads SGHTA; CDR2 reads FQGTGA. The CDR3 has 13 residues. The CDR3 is CASSLRENGELFF. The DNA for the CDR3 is TGTGCCAGCAGCTTAAGGGAGAACGGGGAGCTGTTTTTT. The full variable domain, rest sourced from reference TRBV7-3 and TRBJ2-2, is GAGVSQTPSNKVTEKGKYVELRCDPISGHTALYWYRQSLGQGPEFLIYFQGTGAADDSGLPNDRFFAVRPEGSVSTLKIQRTERGDSAVYLCASSLRENGELFFGEGSRLTVL.

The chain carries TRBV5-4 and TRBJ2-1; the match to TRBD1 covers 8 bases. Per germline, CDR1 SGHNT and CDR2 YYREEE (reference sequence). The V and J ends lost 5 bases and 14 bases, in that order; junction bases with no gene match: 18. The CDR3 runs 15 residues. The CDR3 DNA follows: TGTGCCAGCAGACCCGGGACAGGAGGCATCTCGAGGGAGTTCTTC. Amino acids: CASRPGTGGISREFF.

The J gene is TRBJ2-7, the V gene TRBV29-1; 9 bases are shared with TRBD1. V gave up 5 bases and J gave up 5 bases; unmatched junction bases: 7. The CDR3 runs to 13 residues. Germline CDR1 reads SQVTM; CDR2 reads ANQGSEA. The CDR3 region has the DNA TGCAGCGTTTGGAGACAGGGGGGTAACGAGCAGTACTTC. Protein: CSVWRQGGNEQYF.

Here the CDR3 reads CASSFSWGGLAGVGSYEQYF. CDR3 nucleotides: TGTGCCAGCAGTTTTTCGTGGGGGGGACTAGCGGGAGTGGGATCCTACGAGCAGTACTTC. The chain links TRBV28 to TRBJ2-7, with 14 nucleotides matching TRBD2. Germline CDR1 MDHEN, CDR2 SYDVKM. V was pared by 3 bases and J by 1 base, with 14 bases of the junction left unmatched. CDR3 size: 20 residues.

CDR3 bases: TGTGCCAGCAGTAAGACACACTCCTACGAGCAGTACTTC. Its protein is CASSKTHSYEQYF. This chain uses TRBV2 with TRBJ2-7; no firm D call. CDR1 and CDR2 (germline): SNHLY, FYNNEI. This CDR3 is 13 amino acids long. The germline V and J ends were trimmed by 5 bases and 0 bases, with 8 bases remaining between them.

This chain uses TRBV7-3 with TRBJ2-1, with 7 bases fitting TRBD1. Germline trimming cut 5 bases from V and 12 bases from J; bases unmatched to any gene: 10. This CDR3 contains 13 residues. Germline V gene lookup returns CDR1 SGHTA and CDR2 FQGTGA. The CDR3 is CASSRALGGGQFF. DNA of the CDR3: TGTGCCAGCAGCCGGGCCCTAGGGGGCGGGCAGTTCTTC.

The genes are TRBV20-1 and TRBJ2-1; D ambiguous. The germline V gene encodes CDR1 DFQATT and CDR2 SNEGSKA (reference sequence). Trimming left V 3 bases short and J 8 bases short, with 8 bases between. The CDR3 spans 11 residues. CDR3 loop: CSASFLYEQFF. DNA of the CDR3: TGCAGTGCTAGTTTTCTCTATGAGCAGTTCTTC.

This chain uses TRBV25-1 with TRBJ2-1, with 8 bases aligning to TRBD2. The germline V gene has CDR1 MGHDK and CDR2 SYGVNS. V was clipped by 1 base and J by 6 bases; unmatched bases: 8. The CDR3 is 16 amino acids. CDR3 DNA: TGTGCCAGCAGTGAATGGCTCGGGGGGGTTAGCAATGAGCAGTTCTTC. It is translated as CASSEWLGGVSNEQFF.

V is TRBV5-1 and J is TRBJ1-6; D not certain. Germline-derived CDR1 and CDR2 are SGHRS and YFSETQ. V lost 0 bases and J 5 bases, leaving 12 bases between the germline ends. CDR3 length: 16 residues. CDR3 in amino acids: CASSLEAGGNNSPLHF. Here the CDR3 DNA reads TGCGCCAGCAGCTTGGAAGCGGGTGGGAATAATTCACCCCTCCACTTT. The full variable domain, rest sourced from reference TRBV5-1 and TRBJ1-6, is KAGVTQTPRYLIKTRGQQVTLSCSPISGHRSVSWYQQTPGQGLQFLFEYFSETQRNKGNFPGRFSGRQFSNSRSEMNVSTLELGDSALYLCASSLEAGGNNSPLHFGNGTRLTVT.

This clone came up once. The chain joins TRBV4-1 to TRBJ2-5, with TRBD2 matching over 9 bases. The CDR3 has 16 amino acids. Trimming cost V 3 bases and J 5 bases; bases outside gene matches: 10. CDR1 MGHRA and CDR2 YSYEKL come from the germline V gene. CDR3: CASSHALAGAGETQYF. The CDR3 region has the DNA TGCGCCAGCAGCCATGCCTTAGCGGGGGCAGGGGAGACCCAGTACTTC.

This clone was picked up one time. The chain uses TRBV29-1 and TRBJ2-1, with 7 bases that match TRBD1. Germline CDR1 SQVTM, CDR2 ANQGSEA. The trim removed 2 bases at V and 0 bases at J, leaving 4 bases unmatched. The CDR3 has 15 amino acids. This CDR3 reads CSVEPYRGSYNEQFF. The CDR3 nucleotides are TGCAGCGTTGAACCCTACAGGGGCTCCTACAATGAGCAGTTCTTC.

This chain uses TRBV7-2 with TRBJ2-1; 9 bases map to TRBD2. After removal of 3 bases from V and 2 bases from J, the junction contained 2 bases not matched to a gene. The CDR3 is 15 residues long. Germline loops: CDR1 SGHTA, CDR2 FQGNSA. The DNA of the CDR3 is TGTGCCAGCAGCTTTGGCGGGGGGGCCTACAATGAGCAGTTCTTC. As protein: CASSFGGGAYNEQFF.

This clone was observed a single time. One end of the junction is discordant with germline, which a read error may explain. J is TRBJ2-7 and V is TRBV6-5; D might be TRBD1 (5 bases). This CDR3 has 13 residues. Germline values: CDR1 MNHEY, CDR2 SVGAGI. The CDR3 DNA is TGTGCCAGCAGTTACTCAGTACAGGCTAGTTCGGTCTTC. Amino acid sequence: CASSYSVQASSVF.